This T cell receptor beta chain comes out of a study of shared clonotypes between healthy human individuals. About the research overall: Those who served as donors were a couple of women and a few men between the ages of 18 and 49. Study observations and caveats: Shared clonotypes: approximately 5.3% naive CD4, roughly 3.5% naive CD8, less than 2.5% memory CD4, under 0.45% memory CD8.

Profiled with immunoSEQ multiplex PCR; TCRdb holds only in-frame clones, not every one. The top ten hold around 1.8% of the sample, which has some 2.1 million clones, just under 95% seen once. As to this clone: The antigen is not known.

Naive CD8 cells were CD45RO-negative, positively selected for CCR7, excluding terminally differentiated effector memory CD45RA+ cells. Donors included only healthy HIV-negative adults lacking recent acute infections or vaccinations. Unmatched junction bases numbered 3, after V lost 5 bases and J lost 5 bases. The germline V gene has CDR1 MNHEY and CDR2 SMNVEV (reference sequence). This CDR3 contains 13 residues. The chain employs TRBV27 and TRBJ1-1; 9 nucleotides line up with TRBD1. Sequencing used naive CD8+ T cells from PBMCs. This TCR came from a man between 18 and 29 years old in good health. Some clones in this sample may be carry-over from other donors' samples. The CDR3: CASSTGGRTEAFF. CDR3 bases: TGTGCCAGCAGTACAGGGGGCCGGACTGAAGCTTTCTTT.